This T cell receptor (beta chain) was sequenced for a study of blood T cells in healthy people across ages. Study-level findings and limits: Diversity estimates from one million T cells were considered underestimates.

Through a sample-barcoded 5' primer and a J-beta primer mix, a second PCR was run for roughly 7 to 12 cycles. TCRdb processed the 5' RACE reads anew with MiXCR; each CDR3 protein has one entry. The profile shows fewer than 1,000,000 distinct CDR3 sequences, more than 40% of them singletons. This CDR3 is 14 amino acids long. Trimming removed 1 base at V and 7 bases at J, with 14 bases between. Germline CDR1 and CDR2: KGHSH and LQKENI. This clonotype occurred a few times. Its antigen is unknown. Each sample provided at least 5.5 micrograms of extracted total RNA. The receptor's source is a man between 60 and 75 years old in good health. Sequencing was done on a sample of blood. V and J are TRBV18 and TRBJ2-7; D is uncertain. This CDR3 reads CASSPQGPSGEQYF. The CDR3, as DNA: TGTGCCAGCTCACCACAGGGCCCCTCGGGTGAGCAGTACTTC.